This passage covers 31 T cell receptor beta chains from one sample sequenced in a study of T cell changes during pregnancy in multiple sclerosis. This table comes from immunoSEQ multiplex PCR, and its TCRdb copy is limited to in-frame clones, with some not included. This sample has around 33,000 clones, with 80% to 90% found just once. This specimen was CD8+ T cells from peripheral blood mononuclear cells, taken before pregnancy. These receptors all come from a female donor with multiple sclerosis, enrolled in a pregnancy study.

This chain joins TRBV27 and TRBJ1-2; 9 positions match TRBD1. J gave up 6 bases and V 6 bases, and 8 bases lay outside the gene matches. From germline, CDR1 is MNHEY and CDR2 SMNVEV (reference sequence). The CDR3 loop spans 14 amino acids. Written as DNA, the CDR3 is TGTGCCAGCAGATACACACAGGGGGCCAATGGCTACACCTTC. Translating gives CASRYTQGANGYTF.

The chain has TRBV4-1 and TRBJ2-7; 7 bases map to TRBD2. Unmatched junction bases numbered 9, after V lost 4 bases and J lost 3 bases. Germline V CDR1 and CDR2: MGHRA, YSYEKL. The CDR3 contains 15 residues. The CDR3 loop reads CASSLSLAGDYEQYF. CDR3 DNA sequence: TGCGCCAGCAGCCTATCACTGGCGGGGGACTACGAGCAGTACTTC.

The CDR3 coding sequence is TGTGCCAGCAGTTCAGAAGGGGGCGAAGCTTTCTTT. It specifies CASSSEGGEAFF. V is TRBV6-5 and J is TRBJ1-1; TRBD1 agrees at 7 bases. Germline values: CDR1 MNHEY, CDR2 SVGAGI. V dropped 4 bases and J dropped 8; count of bases not matched to a gene: 4. The CDR3 extends over 12 amino acids.

The chain couples TRBV2 to TRBJ2-7; TRBD2 might be the D (6 bases). Germline V gives CDR1 SNHLY, CDR2 FYNNEI. Trimming took 1 base from V and 1 from J, leaving 11 bases between them. This CDR3 has 15 residues. The CDR3 DNA reads as TGTGCCAGCAGTGAAGGTGGGGGGTGGTCCTACGAGCAGTACTTC. It translates to CASSEGGGWSYEQYF.

This clone is a singleton in its sample. The chain joins TRBV30 to TRBJ2-1; 8 bases are a match to TRBD1. CDR3 length: 14 amino acids. CDR1 is GTSNPN, CDR2 SVGIG, per germline (reference sequence). V dropped 0 bases and J dropped 7; count of bases not matched to a gene: 5. In nucleotides, the CDR3 is TGTGCCTGGAGTGTAGGCCAGGGGGCAAATGAGCAGTTCTTC. Amino acids: CAWSVGQGANEQFF.

This rearrangement joins TRBV6-5 to TRBJ2-7, with 9 bases that match TRBD2. Germline values: CDR1 MNHEY, CDR2 SVGAGI. Unmatched junction bases numbered 3, after V lost 6 bases and J lost 3 bases. The CDR3 has 13 residues. The CDR3 region is CASRTSGNYEQYF. CDR3 DNA: TGTGCCAGCAGGACTAGCGGAAACTACGAGCAGTACTTC.

This clone was observed a single time. The chain links TRBV27 to TRBJ2-7, with 7 bases identical to TRBD2. The length of the CDR3 is 15 residues. From germline, CDR1 is MNHEY and CDR2 SMNVEV (reference sequence). After removal of 5 bases from V and 1 base from J, the junction contained 8 bases not matched to a gene. The CDR3 spells CASSPFQRDSYEQYF. CDR3 coding DNA: TGTGCCAGCAGTCCCTTCCAGCGGGATTCCTACGAGCAGTACTTC.

The V call is TRBV7-9, the J call TRBJ1-6; D unresolved. V was trimmed by 7 bases and J by 15 bases, leaving 16 bases between them. The CDR3 contains 12 residues. Germline V gene lookup returns CDR1 SEHNR and CDR2 FQNEAQ (reference sequence). Here the CDR3 reads CASTTFSRDLHF. The DNA for the CDR3 is TGTGCCAGCACCACTTTTTCCCGGGACCTCCACTTT. Variable domain in full (rest from reference TRBV7-9 and TRBJ1-6): DTGVSQNPRHKITKRGQNVTFRCDPISEHNRLYWYRQTLGQGPEFLTYFQNEAQLEKSRLLSDRFSAERPKGSFSTLEIQRTEQGDSAMYLCASTTFSRDLHFGNGTRLTVT.

This chain uses TRBV9 with TRBJ2-1, with TRBD2 identical over 9 bases. Germline lookup yields CDR1 SGDLS and CDR2 YYNGEE. The J segment lost 7 bases and the V segment lost 7 bases, leaving 18 bases of the junction unmatched. The CDR3 consists of 17 residues. CDR3 coding DNA: TGTGCCAGCGCAAAGACTAGCGGAGGTTTCAAGGGAAATGAGCAGTTCTTC. It is translated as CASAKTSGGFKGNEQFF.

This sequence joins TRBV19 and TRBJ1-3; 10 nucleotides match TRBD1. The germline gives CDR1 LNHDA, CDR2 SQIVND (reference sequence). V was clipped by 2 bases and J by 2 bases; unmatched bases: 3. The CDR3 length is 16 residues. The CDR3 loop is CASSITGQGTGNTIYF. CDR3 DNA sequence: TGTGCCAGTAGTATAACGGGACAGGGGACTGGAAACACCATATATTTT.

The chain joins TRBV29-1 to TRBJ2-1, with D possibly matching TRBD2 (6 bases). The CDR3 has 12 residues. CDR1 SQVTM and CDR2 ANQGSEA come from the germline V gene. V gave up 2 bases and J gave up 10 bases, with 12 bases separating them. The CDR3 coding sequence is TGCAGCGTTGAATTGGGGGGAATCGAGCAGTTCTTC. It is translated as CSVELGGIEQFF.

This clone was detected only once. V and J are TRBV6-5 and TRBJ2-7; a weak D match, TRBD2 (7 bases). Germline V gene sequence: CDR1 MNHEY, CDR2 SVGAGI. The V and J ends lost 0 bases and 5 bases respectively, with 14 bases between them. This CDR3 comprises 15 residues. Here the CDR3 DNA reads TGTGCCAGCAGTTACTCGGCCAGGGAGGGGGACGAGCAGTACTTC. Amino acid sequence: CASSYSAREGDEQYF.

This clone was observed once. The rearrangement links TRBV6-1 to TRBJ2-6, with D uncertain. The V gene lost 4 bases and the J gene lost 0 bases, with 10 bases spanning the gap. Germline loops: CDR1 MNHNS, CDR2 SASEGT. CDR3 length equals 16 residues. CDR3 DNA sequence: TGTGCCAGCAGTGTACACAGCCTCTCTGGGGCCAACGTCCTGACTTTC. It is translated as CASSVHSLSGANVLTF.

This clone was counted once. The chain carries TRBV28 and TRBJ2-7; the match to TRBD1 covers 11 bases. The CDR3 spans 16 residues. Germline lookup yields CDR1 MDHEN and CDR2 SYDVKM. V shed 2 bases, J shed 3 bases, and the junction held 6 bases outside the gene matches. The CDR3 here is CASSLPGQGADYEQYF. CDR3 in DNA: TGTGCCAGCAGTTTACCTGGACAGGGGGCGGACTACGAGCAGTACTTC.

The rearrangement joins TRBV19 to TRBJ2-1, with 10 bases matching TRBD1. Germline trimming cut 6 bases from V and 3 bases from J; bases unmatched to any gene: 5. The CDR3 spans 15 residues. The V gene's germline CDR1 is LNHDA and CDR2 SQIVND (reference sequence). This chain's CDR3 is CASRPRTGGYNEQFF. The CDR3 DNA reads as TGTGCCAGTAGACCTCGGACAGGGGGCTACAATGAGCAGTTCTTC.

This rearrangement joins TRBV6-1 to TRBJ2-7; unclear D gene. Deletions cut 3 bases from V and 3 bases from J, with 9 bases between. The length of the CDR3 is 13 residues. Germline-derived CDR1 and CDR2 are MNHNS and SASEGT. This CDR3 is CASSDFSGYEQYF. The CDR3 coding sequence is TGTGCCAGCAGTGATTTTTCCGGCTACGAGCAGTACTTC.

This chain links TRBV14 with TRBJ2-2; D might be TRBD2 (5 bases). Germline values: CDR1 SGHDN, CDR2 FVKESK. The CDR3 runs 18 residues. V dropped 0 bases and J dropped 3 bases, with 17 bases sitting between them. CDR3 DNA: TGTGCCAGCAGCCAAGACGGCGGGCGTATTGGGGACACCGGGGAGCTGTTTTTT. This gives the protein CASSQDGGRIGDTGELFF.

The J gene is TRBJ2-1, the V gene TRBV4-3, with TRBD2 identical over 9 bases. CDR1 is LGHNA, CDR2 YSLEER, per germline. The CDR3 loop spans 17 amino acids. V shed 1 base, J shed 6 bases, and the junction held 10 bases outside the gene matches. CDR3 sequence (DNA): TGCGCCAGCAGCCAAGTGGAGGGTCTAGCGGGGCCCAATGAGCAGTTCTTC. It translates to CASSQVEGLAGPNEQFF.

This chain uses TRBV25-1 with TRBJ2-1, with unresolved D. V was pared by 3 bases and J by 3 bases, with 9 bases between. The CDR3 consists of 14 residues. Germline lookup yields CDR1 MGHDK and CDR2 SYGVNS. The DNA for the CDR3 is TGTGCCAGCAGTGACGTCTCAGACTACAATGAGCAGTTCTTC. Its translation: CASSDVSDYNEQFF.

To note about this clone: This may be a read error: a much more frequent sequence differs by one nucleotide. The V and J genes are TRBV25-1 and TRBJ2-1; 9 nucleotides line up with TRBD1. Germline V CDR1 and CDR2: MGHDK, SYGVNS. This CDR3 spans 15 amino acids. V trimming: 4 bases; J trimming: 3 bases; junction bases outside the gene matches: 4. In DNA form, the CDR3 reads TGTGCCAGCAGTGGCCGGGACAGGGACTACAATGAGCAGTTCTTC. It codes for CASSGRDRDYNEQFF.

This clone was detected only a few times. CDR3 sequence reads: CASSQAVEGSVGYTF. CDR3 nucleotide sequence: TGCGCCAGCAGCCAAGCGGTTGAGGGATCGGTCGGCTACACCTTC. The V and J genes are TRBV4-1 and TRBJ1-2, with D hard to call. This CDR3 contains 15 residues. V lost 1 base and J 8 bases, leaving 17 bases between the germline ends. Germline lookup yields CDR1 MGHRA and CDR2 YSYEKL.

The rearrangement joins TRBV28 to TRBJ1-3; 7 bases map to TRBD1. CDR1 MDHEN and CDR2 SYDVKM come from the germline V gene. V dropped 4 bases and J dropped 4; count of bases not matched to a gene: 7. This CDR3 has 15 residues. CDR3 sequence (DNA): TGTGCCAGCAGTTCAGAAGGGGGCTCCGGAAACACCATATATTTT. Protein sequence: CASSSEGGSGNTIYF.

The chain is built from TRBV6-5 and TRBJ2-7, with D perhaps TRBD2 (5 bases). CDR1 and CDR2 from the germline V gene are MNHEY and SVGAGI. The CDR3 consists of 14 residues. V lost 0 bases and J 6 bases, leaving 12 bases between the germline ends. The CDR3 protein is CASSYSSALFEQYF. The CDR3 bases are TGTGCCAGCAGTTACTCTAGCGCTTTATTCGAGCAGTACTTC.

Here the CDR3 DNA reads TGTGCCAGCAGCGTAGAAGGCGGAGATACGCAGTATTTT. Translated: CASSVEGGDTQYF. The chain employs TRBV9 and TRBJ2-3; D unresolved. V lost 0 bases to trimming and J lost 5 bases, with 7 bases between them. The germline V gene encodes CDR1 SGDLS and CDR2 YYNGEE. CDR3 length: 13 residues.

The chain is built from TRBV7-8 and TRBJ2-3; 12 nucleotides agree with TRBD2. The CDR3 spans 15 residues. Germline V gene lookup returns CDR1 SGHVS and CDR2 FQNEAQ. After removal of 5 bases from V and 5 bases from J, the junction contained 5 bases not matched to a gene. The CDR3 protein is CASSPTSGREDTQYF. For the CDR3, the DNA is TGTGCCAGCAGCCCGACTAGCGGGAGAGAAGATACGCAGTATTTT. The variable domain in full, completed from reference TRBV7-8 and TRBJ2-3, reads GAGVSQSPRYKVAKRGQDVALRCDPISGHVSLFWYQQALGQGPEFLTYFQNEAQLDKSGLPSDRFFAERPEGSVSTLKIQRTQQEDSAVYLCASSPTSGREDTQYFGPGTRLTVL.

The rearrangement links TRBV7-3 to TRBJ1-1; D possibly corresponds to TRBD1 (6 bases). Looked up from germline, CDR1 is SGHTA and CDR2 is FQGTGA. Trimming removed 2 bases at V and 1 base at J, with 8 bases between. This CDR3 is 14 amino acids long. In DNA, the CDR3 is TGTGCCAGCAGCTTAGGACAGCCGAACACTGAAGCTTTCTTT. The encoded protein is CASSLGQPNTEAFF. Full variable domain (rest looked up from reference TRBV7-3 and TRBJ1-1): GAGVSQTPSNKVTEKGKYVELRCDPISGHTALYWYRQSLGQGPEFLIYFQGTGAADDSGLPNDRFFAVRPEGSVSTLKIQRTERGDSAVYLCASSLGQPNTEAFFGQGTRLTVV.

The V and J genes are TRBV19 and TRBJ1-1; TRBD1 might be the D (6 bases). This CDR3 region has 13 residues. Trimming cost V 3 bases and J 6 bases, with 11 bases left between them. Germline CDR1 is LNHDA and CDR2 is SQIVND (reference sequence). The CDR3 nucleotides are TGTGCCAGTAGTATCGGGGGGCGGGCTGAAGCTTTCTTT. The encoded protein is CASSIGGRAEAFF.

The V gene is TRBV2, the J gene TRBJ2-7; no clear D. V lost 4 bases and J lost 1, with 5 bases in between. Germline-derived CDR1 and CDR2 are SNHLY and FYNNEI. The CDR3 covers 12 residues. Here the CDR3 reads CASSARSYEQYF. In nucleotides, the CDR3 is TGTGCCAGCAGTGCCAGGTCCTACGAGCAGTACTTC.

The chain joins TRBV7-7 to TRBJ2-5; D not certain. The CDR3 is made up of 15 amino acids. Germline V lookup: CDR1 SSHAT, CDR2 FNYEAQ (reference sequence). V shed 1 base and J shed 3 bases, with 12 bases lying between them. This chain's CDR3 is CASSLGYSIKETQYF. The CDR3 DNA reads TGTGCCAGCAGCTTAGGGTACAGCATTAAAGAGACCCAGTACTTC.

The genes are TRBV4-3 and TRBJ2-2; TRBD1 agrees at 9 bases. This CDR3 spans 17 amino acids. V gave up 0 bases and J gave up 6 bases; unmatched junction bases: 8. Germline CDR1 LGHNA, CDR2 YSLEER. Here the CDR3 reads CASSQDGAGQGSGELFF. CDR3 nucleotides: TGCGCCAGCAGCCAAGATGGAGCGGGACAGGGTTCCGGGGAGCTGTTTTTT.

The chain couples TRBV4-3 to TRBJ2-3; D may be TRBD1 (6 bases). CDR1 and CDR2 (germline): LGHNA, YSLEER. This CDR3 has 16 amino acids. Trimming left V 3 bases short and J 0 bases short, with 13 bases between. This chain's CDR3 is CASSHRSGTSTDTQYF. The CDR3 region has the DNA TGCGCCAGCAGCCATAGATCCGGGACAAGCACAGATACGCAGTATTTT.